The 18 T cell receptor beta chains given below trace back to one sample, sequenced in a study of blood T cell repertoires in COVID-19. The protocol was immunoSEQ multiplex PCR, while the TCRdb copy is restricted to in-frame clones and leaves out a portion. Among 65,000 to 90,000 clones listed, 87% were seen once. The sequenced material came from peripheral blood. These receptor sequences come from a woman aged 18-29 years with acute or convalescent COVID-19.

V usage is TRBV27 and J usage is TRBJ2-2; 9 bases match TRBD1. The V gene end was trimmed by 4 bases and the J gene end by 6 bases; junction bases not matched to a gene: 6. CDR1 and CDR2 from the germline V gene are MNHEY and SMNVEV (reference sequence). CDR3 size: 15 residues. CDR3 region: CASSSQTGGAGELFF. The CDR3 DNA is TGTGCCAGCAGTTCCCAGACAGGGGGGGCCGGGGAGCTGTTTTTT.

The chain has TRBV30 and TRBJ2-5, with 7 bases matching TRBD1. The V gene's germline CDR1 is GTSNPN and CDR2 SVGIG (reference sequence). With 4 bases clipped from V and 2 bases from J, the junction kept 10 bases outside the gene matches. The CDR3 sequence is 15 residues long. The CDR3 sequence: CAWTPGTASQETQYF. CDR3 bases: TGTGCCTGGACCCCGGGGACAGCGTCACAAGAGACCCAGTACTTC.

V gene TRBV7-8 combines with J gene TRBJ2-6; D is perhaps TRBD2 (5 bases). The CDR3 is made up of 17 amino acids. Between the trimmed V and J ends, which lost 3 bases and 3 bases, there was a span of 15 bases. Germline V gives CDR1 SGHVS, CDR2 FQNEAQ. The CDR3 sequence: CASSFSGWSGGANVLTF. The CDR3 nucleotides are TGTGCCAGCAGCTTCTCCGGTTGGAGCGGTGGGGCCAACGTCCTGACTTTC.

The V and J genes are TRBV11-2 and TRBJ2-1; 11 positions agree with TRBD2. The CDR3 runs 13 residues. In germline, CDR1 is SGHAT, CDR2 FQNNGV. V lost 2 bases, J lost 15 bases, and 6 bases stayed unmatched. The CDR3 spells CASSLTGTSGWFF. Written as DNA, the CDR3 is TGTGCCAGCAGCTTAACCGGGACTAGCGGTTGGTTCTTC. The entire variable domain, with the rest obtained from reference TRBV11-2 and TRBJ2-1, is as follows: EAGVAQSPRYKIIEKRQSVAFWCNPISGHATLYWYQQILGQGPKLLIQFQNNGVVDDSQLPKDRFSAERLKGVDSTLKIQPAKLEDSAVYLCASSLTGTSGWFFGPGTRLTVL.

The chain has TRBV4-1 and TRBJ1-2; D is uncertain. V was pared by 1 base and J by 0 bases, with 12 bases between. Per the germline V gene, CDR1 is MGHRA and CDR2 is YSYEKL. The CDR3 has 16 amino acids. CDR3 sequence reads: CASSQGPLLANYGYTF. As DNA, the CDR3 is TGCGCCAGCAGCCAAGGTCCCCTGCTAGCTAACTATGGCTACACCTTC.

This clone was seen once. V usage is TRBV4-1 and J usage is TRBJ2-2; tentative D call: TRBD1 (5 bases). Germline CDR1 and CDR2: MGHRA and YSYEKL. The CDR3 spans 16 residues. Between the trimmed V and J ends, which lost 6 bases and 7 bases, there was a span of 21 bases. CDR3 amino acids: CASSLFGQGLGGELFF. The CDR3 coding sequence is TGCGCCAGCAGTCTTTTCGGGCAGGGTTTGGGCGGGGAGCTGTTTTTT.

The chain links TRBV24-1 to TRBJ1-5; 9 nucleotides line up with TRBD1. This CDR3 is 14 amino acids long. Germline trimming cut 7 bases from V and 3 bases from J; bases unmatched to any gene: 3. Germline V gene sequence: CDR1 KGHDR, CDR2 SFDVKD. The CDR3 DNA follows: TGTGCCACCAGCGGGGACAGGGTCAATCAGCCCCAGCATTTT. Protein sequence: CATSGDRVNQPQHF.

The chain links TRBV28 to TRBJ2-3; 7 nucleotides match TRBD1. V was pared by 6 bases and J by 2 bases, with 8 bases of the junction left unmatched. Germline V CDR1 and CDR2: MDHEN, SYDVKM. CDR3 length equals 15 residues. CDR3 nucleotides: TGTGCCAGCAGGGAAAGACAGGGTATCACAGATACGCAGTATTTT. As protein: CASRERQGITDTQYF.

J is TRBJ1-5 and V is TRBV2; the D is unclear. Trimming cost V 3 bases and J 7 bases, with 13 bases left between them. This CDR3 is 14 amino acids long. Looked up from germline, CDR1 is SNHLY and CDR2 is FYNNEI. The CDR3 coding sequence is TGTGCCAGCAGTGATTTAGTGGGCGGGCAGCCCCAGCATTTT. Amino acid sequence: CASSDLVGGQPQHF.

This chain links TRBV27 with TRBJ1-1; 10 positions agree with TRBD1. With V trimmed by 6 bases and J by 4 bases, 11 bases remained unmatched. CDR1 is MNHEY, CDR2 SMNVEV, per germline (reference sequence). The CDR3 covers 16 residues. The CDR3 DNA reads TGTGCCAGCAGCCCCCTGGGGGGACAGGGGACCACTGAAGCTTTCTTT. Translated: CASSPLGGQGTTEAFF.

V and J are TRBV27 and TRBJ2-5; D is possibly TRBD1 (7 bases). The germline gives CDR1 MNHEY, CDR2 SMNVEV (reference sequence). The CDR3 covers 15 residues. Between the trimmed V and J ends, which lost 6 bases and 2 bases, there was a span of 16 bases. The CDR3 DNA sequence: TGTGCCAGCAGCCTAAACAGGGGAGGTCAAGAGACCCAGTACTTC. Translating gives CASSLNRGGQETQYF.

The chain carries TRBV19 and TRBJ2-7; weak D call: TRBD2 (5 bases). V was trimmed by 8 bases and J by 3 bases, leaving 20 bases between them. CDR1 LNHDA and CDR2 SQIVND come from the germline V gene (reference sequence). This CDR3 is built from 15 residues. The CDR3 region is CASSYSVARNYEQYF. The CDR3 DNA is TGTGCCAGTTCTTATTCGGTAGCGCGCAACTACGAGCAGTACTTC.

This chain links TRBV2 with TRBJ1-4; unclear D gene. With 11 bases removed from V and 3 bases from J, the gap between germline ends came to 19 bases. The CDR3 covers 15 residues. From germline, CDR1 is SNHLY and CDR2 FYNNEI. CDR3 residues: CAGGIDGRPNEKLFF. For the CDR3, the DNA is TGTGCCGGAGGAATAGACGGCCGGCCTAATGAAAAACTGTTTTTT.

This clone has a handful of counts. At one end the junction does not follow the germline gene, possibly because of a read error. The CDR3 loop reads CAWSVLLRAPSF. CDR3 nucleotides: TGTGCCTGGAGTGTACTGCTCAGGGCTCCCTCCTTC. The gene calls are TRBV30 and TRBJ1-2; tentative D call: TRBD1 (5 bases). The length of the CDR3 is 12 residues. CDR1 is GTSNPN and CDR2 is SVGIG in the germline V gene (reference sequence).

V usage is TRBV7-2 and J usage is TRBJ1-2, with 7 bases identical to TRBD1. CDR3 length: 14 amino acids. J lost 4 bases, V lost 1 base, and 3 bases had no gene match. Germline V gives CDR1 SGHTA, CDR2 FQGNSA. CDR3 coding DNA: TGTGCCAGCAGCTTAGAGACAGGGTTCTATGGCTACACCTTC. Protein sequence: CASSLETGFYGYTF.

The chain recombines TRBV14 with TRBJ2-1; TRBD2 aligns across 7 bases. The CDR3 is 15 residues long. Germline V lookup: CDR1 SGHDN, CDR2 FVKESK. V shed 2 bases, J shed 8 bases, and the junction held 9 bases outside the gene matches. The DNA for the CDR3 is TGTGCCAGCAGCCAACGGGACTACCCCGAGGATGAGCAGTTCTTC. Residues: CASSQRDYPEDEQFF.

The chain uses TRBV7-8 and TRBJ1-3; 8 bases line up with TRBD1. V shed 0 bases and J 4 bases; nucleotides not matched to a gene: 5. The CDR3 has 16 amino acids. CDR1 SGHVS and CDR2 FQNEAQ come from the germline V gene. DNA of the CDR3: TGTGCCAGCAGCTTAGCTTGGACAGGGATCGGAAACACCATATATTTT. It specifies CASSLAWTGIGNTIYF.

The chain has TRBV19 and TRBJ1-5; D is undetermined. V was clipped by 7 bases and J by 0 bases, with 16 bases between them. CDR1 is LNHDA, CDR2 SQIVND, per germline (reference sequence). The CDR3 sequence is 16 residues long. As DNA, the CDR3 is TGTGCCAGTACTCTGAATTGGGCCGTTAGCAATCAGCCCCAGCATTTT. Translating it yields CASTLNWAVSNQPQHF.